Listed below are T cell receptor beta chains from one sample, sequenced in a study of blood T cell repertoires in COVID-19. Clones were sequenced by immunoSEQ multiplex PCR, and TCRdb holds only the in-frame ones, with some missing. The sample has fewer than 85,000 clones, approximately 80% seen once. Sequencing was performed on peripheral blood. All receptors come from a woman aged 55-70 years with acute or convalescent COVID-19. CDR3s include the opening cysteine and the closing phenylalanine or tryptophan. D genes are given only for firm matches. Only some rows state a clone size, as once, few, many or a class for expanded clones.

v_call	d_call	clone_size	j_call	cdr3_nt	cdr3_aa
TRBV6-1	-	few	TRBJ2-7	TGTGCCAGCAGGGAAGAGGCCGGGACTTACTCCTACGAGCAGTACTTC	CASREEAGTYSYEQYF
TRBV6-1	TRBD1	-	TRBJ1-5	TGTGCCGGCAGTGCCTACCGGGGGACAGGGAGCCTTGGGGATCAGCCCCAGCATTTT	CAGSAYRGTGSLGDQPQHF
TRBV6-6	-	-	TRBJ2-1	TGTGCCAGCAGTTACGAGGGGGCCTACAATGAGCAGTTCTTC	CASSYEGAYNEQFF
TRBV6-5	TRBD1	-	TRBJ1-2	TGTGCCAGCAGTCCAGCCGGGACAGGGGATGGCTACACCTTC	CASSPAGTGDGYTF
TRBV9	-	-	TRBJ1-1	TGTGCCAGCAGCCCGACCCTACGGGGAACTGAAGCTTTCTTT	CASSPTLRGTEAFF
TRBV5-1	TRBD1	-	TRBJ1-1	TGCGCCAGCAGTTCCTCCGTACAGGGGCCCTCTACCGAAGCTTTCTTT	CASSSSVQGPSTEAFF
TRBV19	TRBD1	-	TRBJ1-5	TGTGCCAGTAGTTTAAACCGACCTGGGACAGGTAGCAATCAGCCCCAGCATTTT	CASSLNRPGTGSNQPQHF
TRBV5-1	TRBD2	-	TRBJ2-5	TGCGCCAGCAGCTTGGGACTAGCGGGGGGAGTAGGAGAGACCCAGTACTTC	CASSLGLAGGVGETQYF
TRBV5-1	TRBD1	few	TRBJ1-2	TGCGCCAGCAGCGGCGGGACAGGGGCAAATAACTATGGCTACACCTTC	CASSGGTGANNYGYTF
TRBV5-1	TRBD1	-	TRBJ1-2	TGCGCCAGCAGCTTGGCAGGGGGCGACTATGGCTACACCTTC	CASSLAGGDYGYTF
TRBV10-3	-	-	TRBJ1-1	TGTGCCATCACCGTAACAGGGAACACTGAAGCTTTCTTT	CAITVTGNTEAFF
TRBV19	-	once	TRBJ1-2	TGTGCCAGTAGTTCTCGTGGAGGGCCAAGAAATGGCTACACCTTC	CASSSRGGPRNGYTF
TRBV5-5	TRBD2	-	TRBJ2-1	TGTGCCAGCAGCGGCGGGGGAGGGATAAATGAGCAGTTCTTC	CASSGGGGINEQFF
TRBV7-9	-	few	TRBJ1-5	TGTGCCAGCAGCTTGTCAGGGTTCGGTCAGCCCCAGCATTTT	CASSLSGFGQPQHF
TRBV9	TRBD1	-	TRBJ1-2	TGTGCCAGCACCATCGCCTCGACAGGGGGCAGCGGCTACACCTTC	CASTIASTGGSGYTF
TRBV4-1	TRBD1	-	TRBJ1-2	TGCGCCAGCAGCCCAAGAGGAGGACAGGGGCGGGTAAACTATGGCTACACCTTC	CASSPRGGQGRVNYGYTF
TRBV5-6	-	-	TRBJ2-7	TGTGCCAGCAGCGGCCGCATTGGGGCAGAAGTCTACGAGCAGTACTTC	CASSGRIGAEVYEQYF
TRBV18	TRBD1	-	TRBJ1-1	TGTGCCAGCTCACTGGGGACAGGAAAGGACACTGAAGCTTTCTTT	CASSLGTGKDTEAFF
TRBV5-6	TRBD1	-	TRBJ1-2	TGTGCCAGCAGCTTGCCGGGACAGGGGAGCGACTACACCTTC	CASSLPGQGSDYTF
TRBV5-3	TRBD1	-	TRBJ1-2	TGTGCCAGAAGTCGGACAGGGGGATATGGCTACACCTTC	CARSRTGGYGYTF
TRBV5-1	-	-	TRBJ2-7	TGCGCCAGCAGCTTGGGCGGCAGGGAGGTAGACGAGCAGTACTTC	CASSLGGREVDEQYF
TRBV27	-	few	TRBJ1-5	TGTGCCAGCAGTCCCCTCGACAGGAGCAATCAGCCCCAGCATTTT	CASSPLDRSNQPQHF
TRBV5-4	-	-	TRBJ1-3	TGTGCCAGCAGCTTGGCGGGGGGGGCAGGGGCGTCTGGAAACACCATATATTTT	CASSLAGGAGASGNTIYF
TRBV13	TRBD2	-	TRBJ2-1	TGTGCCAGCAGCTTCCTCACTAGCGGGTGGTGGAATGAGCAGTTCTTC	CASSFLTSGWWNEQFF
TRBV10-3	-	-	TRBJ2-7	TGTGCCATCAGTGAGAGTAGGGACAACTACGAGCAGTACTTC	CAISESRDNYEQYF
TRBV5-1	TRBD1	-	TRBJ1-6	TGCGCCAGCAGCCCGAGAACAGGGGAGATTTCACCCCTCCACTTT	CASSPRTGEISPLHF